Shown below are 13 T cell receptor beta chains from a single sample sequenced in a study of blood T cell repertoires in COVID-19. Some clones are missing from TCRdb's copy, which holds only in-frame ones; the method was immunoSEQ multiplex PCR. Of roughly 70,000 clones listed, approximately 90% were seen once; the top ten hold roughly 3.9%. The sample was peripheral blood. Source of these receptors: a man aged 70-80 years with acute or convalescent COVID-19.

The rearrangement uses TRBV7-2 and TRBJ2-3; 11 nucleotides agree with TRBD2. Germline V gene sequence: CDR1 SGHTA, CDR2 FQGNSA. The CDR3 is 14 amino acids. V trimming: 3 bases; J trimming: 6 bases; junction bases outside the gene matches: 2. In DNA form, the CDR3 reads TGTGCCAGCAGCTTTAGCGGGGGGGTGGATACGCAGTATTTT. It encodes CASSFSGGVDTQYF.

This rearrangement joins TRBV14 to TRBJ1-1; no clear D. The CDR3 length is 13 residues. Trimming removed 0 bases from V and 7 bases from J, with 9 bases in between. CDR1 SGHDN and CDR2 FVKESK come from the germline V gene. DNA for the CDR3: TGTGCCAGCAGCCAAGATTTTCGAGGTGAAGCTTTCTTT. Translating it yields CASSQDFRGEAFF.

This chain joins TRBV11-2 and TRBJ1-3; D is possibly TRBD1 (5 bases). Germline V gene lookup returns CDR1 SGHAT and CDR2 FQNNGV. The CDR3 is made up of 18 amino acids. V shed 5 bases and J shed 3 bases, with 23 bases lying between them. CDR3 loop: CASSRGTASPTGGNTIYF. For the CDR3, the DNA is TGTGCCAGCAGCCGCGGGACGGCTTCCCCAACAGGTGGAAACACCATATATTTT.

The chain has TRBV7-2 and TRBJ1-1, with D maybe TRBD1 (5 bases). The CDR3 extends over 14 amino acids. Trimming stripped 1 base from V and 3 bases from J, with 9 bases between. Germline V CDR1 and CDR2: SGHTA, FQGNSA. The CDR3 coding sequence is TGTGCCAGCAGCTTAGAGGGGCTGGACACTGAAGCTTTCTTT. It specifies CASSLEGLDTEAFF.

The V call is TRBV28, the J call TRBJ1-5; TRBD1 matches 7 bases. V was clipped by 4 bases and J by 6 bases; unmatched bases: 12. The V gene's germline CDR1 is MDHEN and CDR2 SYDVKM. The CDR3 contains 16 residues. The CDR3 DNA is TGTGCCAGCAGTTCAACGACAGGGTGGGAGAGTCAGCCCCAGCATTTT. It codes for CASSSTTGWESQPQHF.

CDR3 region: CASSMGGANTEAFF. In nucleotides, the CDR3 is TGTGCCAGTAGTATGGGAGGGGCGAACACTGAAGCTTTCTTT. The genes are TRBV19 and TRBJ1-1; D perhaps matches TRBD1 (5 bases). This CDR3 is 14 amino acids long. Trimming pared 3 bases from V and 1 base from J, leaving 9 bases between. Germline CDR1 is LNHDA and CDR2 is SQIVND (reference sequence).

The chain employs TRBV7-2 and TRBJ1-2; D unresolved. Between the trimmed V and J ends, which lost 5 bases and 7 bases, there was a span of 11 bases. Germline V lookup: CDR1 SGHTA, CDR2 FQGNSA. This CDR3 has 12 amino acids. For the CDR3, the DNA is TGTGCCAGCAGCCCGTTCGGAGTTGGCTACACCTTC. Protein: CASSPFGVGYTF.

The chain carries TRBV9 and TRBJ1-2; no firm D call. With 3 bases removed from V and 4 bases from J, the gap between germline ends came to 10 bases. Per the germline V gene, CDR1 is SGDLS and CDR2 is YYNGEE. This CDR3 has 13 residues. Here the CDR3 reads CASSENSGYGYTF. The CDR3 nucleotides read TGTGCCAGCAGCGAGAACAGTGGCTATGGCTACACCTTC.

This chain uses TRBV4-1 with TRBJ1-2, with D perhaps matching TRBD1 (5 bases). CDR3 length equals 12 residues. The V gene lost 3 bases and the J gene lost 8 bases, with 10 bases spanning the gap. The germline gives CDR1 MGHRA, CDR2 YSYEKL. CDR3 coding DNA: TGCGCCAGCAGCCATGCAGGGTTCGGCTACACCTTC. Residues: CASSHAGFGYTF.

The J gene is TRBJ1-6, the V gene TRBV6-5, with TRBD1 matching over 9 bases. The CDR3 is made up of 13 amino acids. The junction had 1 base not matched to a gene; V was cut back by 6 bases and J by 7 bases. CDR1 is MNHEY, CDR2 SVGAGI, per germline. The CDR3 DNA reads TGTGCCAGCAGGGACAGGGGCAATTCACCCCTCCACTTT. Translation: CASRDRGNSPLHF.

The J gene is TRBJ2-5, the V gene TRBV13; TRBD1 might be the D (8 bases). The germline CDR1 and CDR2 sequences are PRHDT and FYEKMQ (reference sequence). Deletions cut 5 bases from V and 5 bases from J, with 21 bases between. There are 16 residues in the CDR3. This CDR3 reads CASSGPRTGRGETQYF. The CDR3 DNA follows: TGTGCCAGCAGCGGACCTCGGACAGGGAGGGGGGAGACCCAGTACTTC.

The genes are TRBV2 and TRBJ1-2, with D maybe TRBD1 (6 bases). The V end lost 6 bases, the J end lost 6 bases, and 11 bases lay between the germline ends. Germline V gives CDR1 SNHLY, CDR2 FYNNEI. This CDR3 comprises 12 residues. CDR3 residues: CASSRDKHGYTF. The CDR3 DNA follows: TGTGCCAGCAGCCGGGACAAACATGGCTACACCTTC.

V is TRBV6-5 and J is TRBJ1-5; possible D gene TRBD1, 5 bases. Germline-derived CDR1 and CDR2 are MNHEY and SVGAGI. This CDR3 is 14 amino acids long. Trimming removed 6 bases at V and 6 bases at J, with 15 bases between. The chain's CDR3 is CASRHTGIGQPQHF. The CDR3 DNA sequence: TGTGCCAGCAGACACACAGGTATCGGTCAGCCCCAGCATTTT.